This T cell receptor beta chain was captured by sequencing in a study of T cells in tuberculosis (dated by TCRdb to between 2018 and 2020). For the study in its entirety: The study combined CD1B tetramers and high-throughput TCR immunosequencing to characterize T cells specific for the mycobacterial lipid antigen glucose monomycolate (GMM). A South African clinical cohort compared IGRA-negative adolescents, IGRA-positive adolescents with latent tuberculosis and adults with active tuberculosis, 9 to 11 per group. Findings and caveats that apply to the study as a whole: Clinical samples were chosen by availability of cryopreserved specimens, and active tuberculosis cases were adults while controls were adolescents. The smaller NN-distances in active tuberculosis patients were driven in part by shorter CDR3-alpha lengths, while the difference seen for TCR-beta was not statistically significant. An accuracy of more than 80% (AUROC 0.85 to 0.95) was reached by a classifier using the diverse GMM-specific repertoire, compared with approximately 70% accuracy when GEM motif frequencies were used. Active tuberculosis TCR-alpha repertoires showed smaller mean NN-distances to GMM-specific TCRs than IGRA-negative controls, suggesting clonal expansion of these TCRs.

A note on this clone: No antigen is known for it. There are no base qualities to consult, and no much larger clone falls within one base.

The junction carries 14 bases between V and J, which are trimmed by 6 bases and 3 bases respectively. From its cysteine to its phenylalanine, the CDR3 spans 14 amino acids. This entry keeps only the CDR3 DNA: 42 bases, framed from base 1. The germline V gene sets CDR1 to MDHEN and CDR2 to SYDVKM. At study entry, a tuberculin skin test and the QuantiFERON-TB GOLD In-Tube IGRA were used to screen adolescents for latent tuberculosis infection. Immunosequencing was performed on unsorted cryopreserved PBMC, with 90,000 to 100,000 T cells per clinical donor covered on average. Eleven high schools in the Worcester region of the Western Cape, South Africa, served as enrollment sites for adolescents aged 12 to 18 years. Roughly 10 M. tuberculosis-infected and around 10 uninfected adolescents were selected with matching for age and sex. Adolescent PBMC were isolated from freshly drawn heparinized blood by density centrifugation and cryopreserved.

The immunoSEQ multiplex PCR assay was used to generate TCR libraries, with TCR-beta and/or TCR-alpha/delta assays applied to each sample. The amplified TCR libraries were sequenced on the Illumina high-throughput platform. The authors' pipeline ran thus. Clustering and dimensionality reduction relied on pairwise TCRdist distances among GMM-specific receptors from T cells that were either sorted ex vivo or expanded in vitro. Each clinical repertoire was scored by mean NN-distance, the average TCRdist to the nearest 10% of tetramer-positive reference sequences. GEM TCR motif frequency was calculated as the fraction of unique TCRs that matched known GEM sequences by V/J usage and CDR3 length. Linear discriminant analysis with leave-one-out cross-validation, implemented in scikit-learn, was used to classify active tuberculosis. Imported from immuneACCESS, the table was reduced by TCRdb to in-frame sequences with V and J called. These copies leave out some clones; in studies compared against another copy, an unresolved V gene accounts for under half, and the cause of the remainder is not known. D and trimming come from the DNA, and the V and J calls and clone size come from that table. Across this sample there are 30,000 to 40,000 clones, with 95% to 97% seen only once. The leading ten clones occupy roughly 5.7% of the sample.

Sequencing was performed on PBMCs. The rearranged segments are TRBV28 and TRBJ1-1; the D gene lacks a confident call. This clonotype was obtained from a donor between 5 and 29 years old with latent tuberculosis or without tuberculosis infection. The sequence in DNA is TGTGCCAGCAGACCCCAGGTATTTTACACTGAAGCTTTCTTT. Its protein product is CASRPQVFYTEAFF.